This TCR beta chain was obtained from a study of T-cell reconstitution after alpha-beta-depleted transplantation in children. The CDR3 loop spans 14 amino acids. V was pared by 7 bases and J by 5 bases, with 8 bases of the junction left unmatched. Looked up from germline, CDR1 is SGHTA and CDR2 is FQGNSA. Unique molecular identifiers tagged the TCRbeta library. MiXCR was run by TCRdb on the PCR reads, yielding one entry per CDR3 protein. Among under 450,000 distinct CDR3 sequences listed, about 17% were seen once. This clonotype was found a few times. The antigen is unknown. Whole-study results and caveats: From surviving recipient T cells and thymic progenitors came the high day-60 TCRbeta diversity observed in some patients.

The V gene is TRBV7-2, the J gene TRBJ2-3, with 8 nucleotides matching TRBD2. The source material was PBMCs, mostly from graft donor cells, sampled 360 days after TCRalphabeta/CD19-depleted stem cell transplant. The TCR sequence derives from a boy in the first two years of life who had a stem cell transplant for Wiskott-Aldrich syndrome, so the T cells may come from the graft donor. In DNA form, the CDR3 reads TGTGCCAGCACGCACGGGGGGGCGGAAGATACGCAGTATTTT. Protein product: CASTHGGAEDTQYF.